Listed here are 10 T cell receptor beta chains from one sample, sequenced in a study of shared clonotypes between healthy human individuals. Libraries were prepared by immunoSEQ multiplex PCR; TCRdb keeps only in-frame clonotypes and omits some of them. The sample consists of nearly 1 million clones, approximately 80% of them appearing once. Source material: memory CD4+ T cells sorted from blood. Subset reported: CD45RA-negative fraction. Receptors were obtained from a man between 18 and 35 years old in good health.

V usage is TRBV7-9 and J usage is TRBJ1-2; D gene ambiguous. Germline CDR1 SEHNR, CDR2 FQNEAQ (reference sequence). This CDR3 has 14 residues. V was trimmed by 2 bases and J by 6 bases, leaving 13 bases between them. The CDR3 is CASSLSSYKDGYTF. CDR3 in DNA: TGTGCCAGCAGCTTATCCAGCTACAAGGATGGCTACACCTTC.

This clone was counted only a few times. The rearrangement joins TRBV19 to TRBJ1-5; D remains ambiguous. CDR1 and CDR2 (germline): LNHDA, SQIVND (reference sequence). The CDR3 is 13 residues long. The V end was cut by 4 bases, the J end by 4 bases, with 8 bases between. The CDR3 sequence: CASSTERNQPQHF. The CDR3 region has the DNA TGTGCCAGTAGTACAGAACGTAATCAGCCCCAGCATTTT.

This clone has a single count. The chain couples TRBV6-1 to TRBJ2-2, with unresolved D. Germline V gives CDR1 MNHNS, CDR2 SASEGT. V gave up 6 bases and J gave up 2 bases, with 10 bases separating them. This CDR3 has 14 residues. The CDR3 DNA reads TGTGCCAGCAGAGGATCCGCTAACACCGGGGAGCTGTTTTTT. It translates to CASRGSANTGELFF.

CDR3 bases: TGCGCCAGCAGGCTAGCGTACAATGAGCAGTTCTTC. Translation gives CASRLAYNEQFF. The V gene is TRBV5-1, the J gene TRBJ2-1, with D possibly being TRBD2 (6 bases). Germline V lookup: CDR1 SGHRS, CDR2 YFSETQ. This CDR3 contains 12 residues. Deletions cut 5 bases from V and 4 bases from J, with 7 bases between.

This chain connects TRBV6-1 to TRBJ1-6; 9 bases align to TRBD1. Trimming cost V 3 bases and J 7 bases; bases outside gene matches: 4. CDR1 is MNHNS and CDR2 is SASEGT in the germline V gene. This CDR3 comprises 15 residues. This CDR3 is CASSDLTGGNSPLHF. CDR3 DNA sequence: TGTGCCAGCAGTGATTTGACAGGGGGGAATTCACCCCTCCACTTT.

This rearrangement joins TRBV5-1 to TRBJ2-7, with TRBD1 matching 8 bases. CDR3 length: 14 amino acids. The V gene end was trimmed by 3 bases and the J gene end by 6 bases; junction bases not matched to a gene: 8. Germline V gene data show CDR1 as SGHRS and CDR2 as YFSETQ. The CDR3: CASSSTGERGEQYF. Written as DNA, the CDR3 is TGCGCCAGCAGCTCGACAGGGGAGAGGGGCGAGCAGTACTTC.

The chain has TRBV28 and TRBJ2-7; no firm D call. The CDR3 length is 12 residues. Per the germline V gene, CDR1 is MDHEN and CDR2 is SYDVKM. V dropped 2 bases and J dropped 4 bases, with 6 bases sitting between them. CDR3 nucleotide sequence: TGTGCCAGCAGTTTAGGGGAATACGAGCAGTACTTC. Translation: CASSLGEYEQYF.

This chain links TRBV5-6 with TRBJ2-7; 7 bases map to TRBD1. V lost 4 bases, J lost 4 bases, and 5 bases stayed unmatched. Germline CDR1 and CDR2: SGHDT and YYEEEE. The CDR3 contains 13 residues. CDR3 sequence reads: CASSRDSLYEQYF. The DNA of the CDR3 is TGTGCCAGCAGCCGGGACAGCTTATACGAGCAGTACTTC.

In this sample, this clone turned up once. The J gene is TRBJ2-1, the V gene TRBV6-4, with D possibly matching TRBD2 (6 bases). The CDR3 length is 14 residues. V lost 6 bases, J lost 7 bases, and 16 bases lay in between. Germline lookup yields CDR1 MRHNA and CDR2 SNTAGT. The CDR3 sequence is CASSAGGIGNEQFF. In nucleotides, the CDR3 is TGTGCCAGCAGCGCCGGGGGAATTGGAAATGAGCAGTTCTTC.

This chain connects TRBV4-1 to TRBJ2-1; possibly TRBD2 for D (6 bases). The CDR3 totals 19 residues. CDR1 is MGHRA, CDR2 YSYEKL, per germline. The V gene lost 0 bases and the J gene lost 4 bases, with 22 bases spanning the gap. CDR3 sequence (DNA): TGCGCCAGCAGCCAAGAACCGGACAAATCGGGACTCCTTTACAATGAGCAGTTCTTC. It yields the protein CASSQEPDKSGLLYNEQFF.